Shown below are 8 T cell receptor beta chains from a single sample sequenced in a study of CD8+CD57+ T cells in acquired aplastic anemia. It was genomic DNA that served as the template for profiling TCR beta VDJ and CDR3. TCRdb itself ran the reads through MiXCR, one entry per CDR3 protein. The table records more than 150,000 distinct CDR3 sequences, 40% to 50% of them present only once. Sequencing used sorted CD4+, CD8+, or CD8+CD57+ T cells (not recorded which) from PBMCs. These receptors came from a human donor in good health.

V is TRBV19 and J is TRBJ2-1; D possibly corresponds to TRBD2 (6 bases). V lost 4 bases to trimming and J lost 0 bases, with 10 bases between them. The CDR3 has 15 amino acids. Germline CDR1 is LNHDA and CDR2 is SQIVND (reference sequence). The CDR3 coding sequence is TGTGCCAGTAGTACTTTGGGGGGCTCCTACAATGAGCAGTTCTTC. It is translated as CASSTLGGSYNEQFF.

This clonotype was found many times. The chain joins TRBV20-1 to TRBJ1-1, with a tentative D call TRBD1 (5 bases). Per germline, CDR1 DFQATT and CDR2 SNEGSKA (reference sequence). The CDR3 loop spans 12 amino acids. V was pared by 1 base and J by 4 bases, with 7 bases between. The CDR3 sequence: CSARVQGTEAFF. CDR3 nucleotides: TGCAGTGCTAGAGTTCAGGGCACTGAAGCTTTCTTT.

As for this clonotype: A read error is possible here, since a much larger clone lies one base away. The V gene is TRBV6-2 or TRBV6-3, the J gene TRBJ2-7, with 9 bases fitting TRBD2. After removal of 8 bases from V and 3 bases from J, the junction contained 11 bases not matched to a gene. Germline V gene data show CDR1 as MNHEY and CDR2 as SVGEGT. The CDR3 has 15 residues. CDR3 in amino acids: CASGEGLAGIYEQYF. The CDR3 nucleotides read TGTGCCAGCGGTGAGGGGCTAGCGGGAATCTACGAGCAGTACTTC.

This clonotype was observed many times. This chain connects TRBV15 to TRBJ2-7; TRBD1 is a possible D gene (6 bases). Germline CDR1 and CDR2: LNHNV and YYDKDF (reference sequence). This CDR3 is 14 amino acids long. Trimming took off 3 bases at V and 4 bases at J, with 13 bases between the two ends. This chain's CDR3 is CATSRVTGPYEQYF. The CDR3 bases are TGTGCCACCAGCAGGGTGACAGGACCTTACGAGCAGTACTTC.

This clonotype has just a few counts. V is TRBV20-1 and J is TRBJ2-7, with 7 nucleotides matching TRBD1. Germline trimming cut 2 bases from V and 3 bases from J; bases unmatched to any gene: 4. CDR3 size: 13 residues. Germline V CDR1 and CDR2: DFQATT, SNEGSKA (reference sequence). Here the CDR3 reads CSARIGTVYEQYF. CDR3 sequence (DNA): TGCAGTGCTAGAATCGGGACAGTCTACGAGCAGTACTTC.

At least ten counts were recorded for this clonotype. CDR3 in amino acids: CASSLRPAGVSGELFF. DNA of the CDR3: TGTGCCAGCAGCTTACGGCCAGCGGGAGTATCCGGGGAGCTGTTTTTT. V usage is TRBV7-2 and J usage is TRBJ2-2, with 8 bases fitting TRBD2. Germline CDR1 and CDR2: SGHTA and FQGNSA. J lost 6 bases, V lost 2 bases, and 8 bases had no gene match. The CDR3 runs 16 residues.

The chain combines TRBV7-9 with TRBJ2-7, with D perhaps matching TRBD1 (5 bases). CDR3 length equals 15 residues. Trimming left V 1 base short and J 4 bases short, with 14 bases between. Per germline, CDR1 SEHNR and CDR2 FQNEAQ (reference sequence). The CDR3 sequence is CASSLVRGLLYEQYF. The CDR3, as DNA: TGTGCCAGCAGCTTAGTAAGGGGCCTCCTATACGAGCAGTACTTC.

As regards this clonotype: The junction differs from germline at one of its ends, possibly a read error. This chain uses TRBV20-1 with TRBJ2-7; the match to TRBD2 covers 10 bases. The CDR3 is 14 amino acids. Germline CDR1 and CDR2: DFQATT and SNEGSKA (reference sequence). The CDR3 region is CGARSSGSIYEQYF. The CDR3 DNA follows: TGCGGTGCCCGGTCTAGCGGGAGCATCTACGAGCAGTACTTC.